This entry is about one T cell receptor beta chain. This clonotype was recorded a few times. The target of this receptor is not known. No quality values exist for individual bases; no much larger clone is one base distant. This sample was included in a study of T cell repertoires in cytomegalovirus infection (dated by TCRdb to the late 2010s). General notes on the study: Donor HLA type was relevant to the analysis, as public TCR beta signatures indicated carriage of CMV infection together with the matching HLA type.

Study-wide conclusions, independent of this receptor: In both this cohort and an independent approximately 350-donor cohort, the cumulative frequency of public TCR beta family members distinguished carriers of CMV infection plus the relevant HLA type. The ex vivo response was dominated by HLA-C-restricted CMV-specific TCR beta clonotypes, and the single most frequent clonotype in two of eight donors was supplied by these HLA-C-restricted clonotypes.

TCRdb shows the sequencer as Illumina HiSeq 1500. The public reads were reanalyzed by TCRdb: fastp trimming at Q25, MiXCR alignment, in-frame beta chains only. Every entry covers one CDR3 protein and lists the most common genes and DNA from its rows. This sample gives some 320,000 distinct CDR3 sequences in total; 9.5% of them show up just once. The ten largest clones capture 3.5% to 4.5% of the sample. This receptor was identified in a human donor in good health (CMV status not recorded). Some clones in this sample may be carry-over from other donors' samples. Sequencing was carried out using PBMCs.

The CDR3 corresponds to CASSDPPLNTEAFF. The nucleotide sequence reads as follows: TGTGCCAGCTCCGACCCCCCCCTGAACACTGAAGCTTTCTTT. The chain is made from TRBV12-3 or TRBV12-4 and TRBJ1-1; the D gene is not confidently resolved. The CDR3 holds 14 amino acids from the cysteine to the phenylalanine. Only CDR3 DNA remains: 42 bases, in frame from the first base. Trimming at the junction amounts to 8 bases on V and 0 bases on J, and the germline ends lie 13 bases apart.